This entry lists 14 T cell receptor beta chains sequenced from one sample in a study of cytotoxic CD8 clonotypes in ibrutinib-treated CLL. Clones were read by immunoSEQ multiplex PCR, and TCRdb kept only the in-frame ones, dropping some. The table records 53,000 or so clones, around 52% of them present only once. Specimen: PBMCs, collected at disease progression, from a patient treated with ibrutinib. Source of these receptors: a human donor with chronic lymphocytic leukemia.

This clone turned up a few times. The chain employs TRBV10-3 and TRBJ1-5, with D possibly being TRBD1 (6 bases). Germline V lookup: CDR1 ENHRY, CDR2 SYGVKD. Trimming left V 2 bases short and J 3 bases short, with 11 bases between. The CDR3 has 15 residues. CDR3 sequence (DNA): TGTGCCATCAGTGAGACCGGACAGAACAATCAGCCCCAGCATTTT. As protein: CAISETGQNNQPQHF.

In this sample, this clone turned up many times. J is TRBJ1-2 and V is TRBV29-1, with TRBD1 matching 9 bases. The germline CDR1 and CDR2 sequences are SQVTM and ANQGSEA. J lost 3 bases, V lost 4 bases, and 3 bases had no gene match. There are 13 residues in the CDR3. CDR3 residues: CSVGQGDYYGYTF. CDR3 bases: TGCAGCGTTGGACAGGGGGATTACTATGGCTACACCTTC. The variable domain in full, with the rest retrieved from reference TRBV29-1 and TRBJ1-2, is SAVISQKPSRDICQRGTSLTIQCQVDSQVTMMFWYRQQPGQSLTLIATANQGSEATYESGFVIDKFPISRPNLTFSTLTVSNMSPEDSSIYLCSVGQGDYYGYTFGSGTRLTVV.

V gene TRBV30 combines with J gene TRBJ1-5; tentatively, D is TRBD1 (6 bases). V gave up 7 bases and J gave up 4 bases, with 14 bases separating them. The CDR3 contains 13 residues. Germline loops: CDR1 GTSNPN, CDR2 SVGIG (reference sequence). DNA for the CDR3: TGTGCCTTTAGAGGACAGTTTAATCAGCCCCAGCATTTT. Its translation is CAFRGQFNQPQHF.

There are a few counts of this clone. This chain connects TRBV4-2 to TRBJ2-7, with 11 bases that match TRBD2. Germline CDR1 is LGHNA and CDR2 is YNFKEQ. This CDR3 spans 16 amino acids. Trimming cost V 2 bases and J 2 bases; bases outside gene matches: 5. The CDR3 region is CASSQSPGLAAYEQYF. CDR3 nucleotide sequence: TGTGCCAGCAGCCAATCACCGGGACTAGCGGCCTACGAGCAGTACTTC.

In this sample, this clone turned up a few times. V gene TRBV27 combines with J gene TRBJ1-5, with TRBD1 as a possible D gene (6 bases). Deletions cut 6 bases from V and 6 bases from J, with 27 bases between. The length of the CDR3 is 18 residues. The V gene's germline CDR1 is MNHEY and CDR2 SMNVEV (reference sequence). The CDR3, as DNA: TGTGCCAGCAGCCCCCGGGGGGGCGCTAATCGAATGGGTCAGCCCCAGCATTTT. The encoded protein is CASSPRGGANRMGQPQHF.

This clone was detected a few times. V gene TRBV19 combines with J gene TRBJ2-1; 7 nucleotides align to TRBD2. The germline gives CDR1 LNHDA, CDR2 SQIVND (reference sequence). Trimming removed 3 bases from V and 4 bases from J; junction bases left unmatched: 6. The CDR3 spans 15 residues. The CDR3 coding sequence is TGTGCCAGTAGTATGTGGGAGCGGGAATACAATGAGCAGTTCTTC. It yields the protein CASSMWEREYNEQFF.

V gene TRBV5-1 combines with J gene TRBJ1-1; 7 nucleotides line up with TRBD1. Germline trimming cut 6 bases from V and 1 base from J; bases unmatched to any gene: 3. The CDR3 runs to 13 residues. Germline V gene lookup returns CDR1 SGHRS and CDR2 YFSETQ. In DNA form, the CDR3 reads TGCGCCAGCAAAGGGACAGCGAACACTGAAGCTTTCTTT. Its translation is CASKGTANTEAFF. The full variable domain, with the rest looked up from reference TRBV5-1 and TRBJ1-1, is KAGVTQTPRYLIKTRGQQVTLSCSPISGHRSVSWYQQTPGQGLQFLFEYFSETQRNKGNFPGRFSGRQFSNSRSEMNVSTLELGDSALYLCASKGTANTEAFFGQGTRLTVV.

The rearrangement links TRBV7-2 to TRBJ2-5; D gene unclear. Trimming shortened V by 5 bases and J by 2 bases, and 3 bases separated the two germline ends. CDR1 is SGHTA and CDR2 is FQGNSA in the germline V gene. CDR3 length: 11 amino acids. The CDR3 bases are TGTGCCAGCAGCATACAAGAGACCCAGTACTTC. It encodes CASSIQETQYF.

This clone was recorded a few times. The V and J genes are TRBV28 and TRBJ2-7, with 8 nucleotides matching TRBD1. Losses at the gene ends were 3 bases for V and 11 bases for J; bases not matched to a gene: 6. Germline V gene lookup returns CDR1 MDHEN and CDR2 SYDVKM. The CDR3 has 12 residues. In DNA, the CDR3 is TGTGCCAGCAGTTTCCCGGACAGGGCCGAGTACTTC. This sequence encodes CASSFPDRAEYF.

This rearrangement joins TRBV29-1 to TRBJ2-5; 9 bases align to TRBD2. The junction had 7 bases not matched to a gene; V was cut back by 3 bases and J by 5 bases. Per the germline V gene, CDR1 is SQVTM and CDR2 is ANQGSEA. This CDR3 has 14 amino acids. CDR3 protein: CSVEATSGRETQYF. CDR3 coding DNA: TGCAGCGTTGAGGCGACTAGCGGTCGGGAGACCCAGTACTTC.

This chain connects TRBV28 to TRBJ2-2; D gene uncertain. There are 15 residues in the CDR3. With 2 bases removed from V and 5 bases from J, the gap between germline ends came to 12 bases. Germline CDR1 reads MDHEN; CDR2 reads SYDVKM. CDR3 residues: CASSLRFGRTGELFF. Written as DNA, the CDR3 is TGTGCCAGCAGTTTAAGGTTTGGTAGGACCGGGGAGCTGTTTTTT.

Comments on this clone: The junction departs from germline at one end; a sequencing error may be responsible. In nucleotides, the CDR3 is TGCAGCGTCCTCAAGGGGGGCGAATATGGCTTC. Translating it yields CSVLKGGEYGF. This sequence joins TRBV29-1 and TRBJ1-2; maybe TRBD1 (6 bases). CDR1 is SQVTM, CDR2 ANQGSEA, per germline. The CDR3 contains 11 residues. Variable domain in full (rest from reference TRBV29-1 and TRBJ1-2): SAVISQKPSRDICQRGTSLTIQCQVDSQVTMMFWYRQQPGQSLTLIATANQGSEATYESGFVIDKFPISRPNLTFSTLTVSNMSPEDSSIYLCSVLKGGEYGFGSGTRLTVV.

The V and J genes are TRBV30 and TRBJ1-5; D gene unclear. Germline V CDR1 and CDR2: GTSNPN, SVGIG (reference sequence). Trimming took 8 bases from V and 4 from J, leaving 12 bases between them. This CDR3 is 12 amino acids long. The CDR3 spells CATDFMNQPQHF. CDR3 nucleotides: TGTGCCACGGATTTTATGAATCAGCCCCAGCATTTT.

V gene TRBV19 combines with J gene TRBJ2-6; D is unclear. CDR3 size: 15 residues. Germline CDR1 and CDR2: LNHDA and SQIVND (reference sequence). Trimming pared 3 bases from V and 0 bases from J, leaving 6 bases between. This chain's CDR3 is CASSIGNSGANVLTF. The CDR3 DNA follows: TGTGCCAGTAGTATTGGGAACTCTGGGGCCAACGTCCTGACTTTC.